What follows is one TCR beta chain and its context. This clonotype has a single count. There is no known antigen for this receptor. Qualities for individual bases were not recorded, and no much larger clone is one base off. Single-read evidence is weak. Stable Graves' hyperthyroidism was defined as the absence of progression to ophthalmopathy over 18 months of follow-up. The hyperthyroidism patients were between 18 and 65 years old and newly diagnosed, with a disease duration of less than 2 months. Patients with uncontrolled infections, other autoimmune diseases, pregnancy or lactation were excluded. Diagnoses were established on the basis of clinical symptoms, serum thyroxine and TRAb, thyroid ultrasound, and orbital computed tomography. Ficoll-Paque density gradient centrifugation was used to isolate PBMCs from approximately 11 ml of fresh peripheral blood. Total RNA was extracted using Trizol reagent, and RNA quality was assessed on an Agilent 2100 Bioanalyzer.

Amplification of TCR beta CDR3 regions was carried out from RNA transcripts. The first round of RT-PCR for the TCR CDR3 was performed with the HTBI primer set and the Qiagen OneStep RT-PCR kit. The libraries were constructed in a second round of multiplex PCR and then size-selected and purified. Paired-end sequencing of the libraries was performed with 100 bp reads on an Illumina HiSeq2000. The paper's data handling went like this. Raw data were processed with SOAPnuke, discarding reads with adapters, uncalled bases, mean Phred below 15, or no exact constant-primer or identifier match. High-quality paired reads were merged with COPE v1.2.5, and unique nucleotide sequences were defined as clonotypes. Clonotypes were aligned to IMGT TRBV, TRBD and TRBJ reference segments using MiTCR v1.1. Only V-J combinations with frequency above 0.0001, covering 99% to 99.2% of repertoires, were analysed. A TCS score was defined as the ratio between F50 (clonal expansion) and ExV (chaos), using BLOSUM62-based TCRdist between CDR3 peptides within each V-J. Welch's t-statistics and random forest reduced roughly 500 V-J features to about 12, which were used in a naive Bayes classifier (R e1071). Using fastp trimming at Q25 and MiXCR clonotype assembly, TCRdb reanalyzed the public sequencing data and kept in-frame beta chains. Every entry covers one CDR3 protein and lists the most common genes and DNA from its rows. For this entry, the V and J calls and clone size follow TCRdb and not the study's own pipeline. For this sample the table gives 300,000 to 400,000 distinct CDR3 sequences, of which around 20% were detected only once. Of the sample, over 45% falls within the top ten clones.

The data were obtained in a study of T cells in Graves' hyperthyroidism and ophthalmopathy (dated by TCRdb to between 2018 and 2021). Regarding the research as a whole: Peripheral blood samples were taken at the time of initial diagnosis, prior to any treatment. A discovery cohort of roughly 100 patients, 43 with Graves' ophthalmopathy and 55 to 65 with stable Graves' hyperthyroidism, was used to find distinguishing TCR V-J signatures. Whether ophthalmopathy could be predicted prospectively was tested in an independent validation cohort made up of roughly 20 hyperthyroidism patients plus 17 patients who later progressed to ophthalmopathy. The 95 to 100 discovery patients were randomly split 7:3 into training and test sets. Thyroid tissue and blood T-cell repertoires from about 6 Graves' hyperthyroidism patients were also compared in the study. After sampling, hyperthyroidism patients received methimazole starting at 30 mg daily, and ophthalmopathy patients received high-dose intravenous methylprednisolone. The paper reports TCR Vbeta CDR3 sequencing of some 140 peripheral blood samples: under 45 ophthalmopathy, fewer than 80 hyperthyroidism and around 17 progressor patients.

Overall results and qualifications from the work: In validation, the model predicted progression to ophthalmopathy with approximately 70% sensitivity and roughly 75% specificity, a median of 6.5 months before onset. A model built on a 13 V-J signature distinguished ophthalmopathy from stable hyperthyroidism, reaching 87.88% sensitivity and approximately 83% specificity in cross-validation and 80%/75% in testing. Sample size was not statistically predetermined, and blinding of investigators to group allocation was not performed. Most expanded thyroid clonotypes (frequency above 0.001) were also detected in blood, a finding suggesting that blood repertoires may reflect thyroid immune responses.

The germline V gene yields MGHRA for CDR1 and YSYEKL for CDR2. From the cysteine up to the phenylalanine, the CDR3 has a length of 15 residues. The kept DNA is CDR3 alone, 45 bases in frame from the first base. Unmatched junction bases come to 4, with V trimmed by 4 bases and J by 3 bases. Sequenced material: blood. The sequence links TRBV4-1 to TRBJ2-7; TRBD2 agrees with 12 junctional bases. This clonotype was obtained from a woman between 45 and 65 years old with Graves' hyperthyroidism. The CDR3 protein sequence reads: CASSPRTSGNYEQYF. The DNA reads as follows: TGCGCCAGCAGCCCTCGGACTAGCGGGAACTACGAGCAGTACTTC.